The present T cell receptor (beta chain) was sequenced within a study of shared clonotypes between healthy human individuals. Study-level information: Researchers drew samples from a couple of women and three men aged 18 to 49.

The V end lost 3 bases, the J end lost 6 bases, and 10 bases lay between the germline ends. The CDR3 has 12 amino acids. The germline CDR1 and CDR2 sequences are SGHRS and YFSETQ. Donors, without exception, were Caucasian adults residing in Nashville, Tennessee. For each subset, genomic DNA was distributed in equal portions over several immunoSEQ plates. Generated by immunoSEQ multiplex PCR, the TCRdb table keeps only in-frame clones and is missing some. Of some 490,000 clones in the sample, around 80% were seen once. Sequenced: PBMCs. This chain links TRBV5-1 with TRBJ2-7; no firm D call. This receptor was identified in a woman aged 40 to 49 in good health. Some clones in this sample may be carry-over from other donors' samples. The CDR3 nucleotides are TGCGCCAGCAGCTCGCTTGATGGCGAGCAGTACTTC. It is translated as CASSSLDGEQYF. Supplemented by reference TRBV5-1 and TRBJ2-7, the full variable domain reads KAGVTQTPRYLIKTRGQQVTLSCSPISGHRSVSWYQQTPGQGLQFLFEYFSETQRNKGNFPGRFSGRQFSNSRSEMNVSTLELGDSALYLCASSSLDGEQYFGPGTRLTVT.